A single sample is the source of the 2 T cell receptor beta chains below, sequenced in a study of T cell changes during pregnancy in multiple sclerosis. Clones were read by immunoSEQ multiplex PCR, and TCRdb kept only the in-frame ones, dropping some. This sample has 70,000 or so clones; approximately 92% occur once, and the top ten carry 2%. Material: peripheral blood, obtained in the third trimester of pregnancy. The receptors come from a female donor in good health, enrolled as a control in a pregnancy study.

The V gene is TRBV6-6, the J gene TRBJ1-6, with TRBD1 matching 9 bases. Germline V gene lookup returns CDR1 MNHNY and CDR2 SVGAGI (reference sequence). CDR3 size: 14 residues. V lost 7 bases, J lost 5 bases, and 3 bases stayed unmatched. This CDR3 reads CASTGDRDNSPLHF. The DNA for the CDR3 is TGTGCCAGCACGGGGGACAGGGATAATTCACCCCTCCACTTT.

This chain joins TRBV5-1 and TRBJ2-3; 8 nucleotides match TRBD1. The CDR3 has 15 residues. With V trimmed by 4 bases and J by 1 base, 5 bases remained unmatched. CDR1 SGHRS and CDR2 YFSETQ come from the germline V gene. The chain's CDR3 is CASSPDRVGTDTQYF. CDR3 coding DNA: TGCGCCAGCAGCCCGGACAGGGTGGGCACAGATACGCAGTATTTT. Full variable domain (missing parts from reference TRBV5-1 and TRBJ2-3): KAGVTQTPRYLIKTRGQQVTLSCSPISGHRSVSWYQQTPGQGLQFLFEYFSETQRNKGNFPGRFSGRQFSNSRSEMNVSTLELGDSALYLCASSPDRVGTDTQYFGPGTRLTVL.